A selection of T cell receptor beta chains follows, all from one sample in a study of tumor-infiltrating lymphocytes in primary liver carcinoma. TCRdb re-called the multiplex PCR reads through MiXCR, storing one row per CDR3 protein. Of 75,000 to 80,000 distinct CDR3 sequences in the sample, about three quarters are singletons; the top ten hold approximately 26%. The sample consisted of tumor-adjacent normal liver tissue. The receptor set was obtained from a middle-aged man with primary liver carcinoma and hepatitis B virus infection. Each CDR3 is given with its conserved first and last residue. D genes are given only for firm matches. Not every row has a clone size; where given, it reads once, few, many or a size class.

V	J	size	length	D	DNA	CDR3
TRBV6-2/TRBV6-3	TRBJ2-1	NA	14	NA	TGTGCCAGCAGTTACCGGAACTCCTACAATGAGCAGTTCTTC	CASSYRNSYNEQFF
TRBV29-1	TRBJ2-1	NA	15	TRBD1	TGCAGGGTTGGGTCGGCCAGGGGGTCCTACGATGAGCAGTTCTTC	CRVGSARGSYDEQFF
TRBV28	TRBJ1-1	many	14	NA	TGTGCCAGCAGCCTGGAGGGAGGGAACACTGAAGCTTTCTTT	CASSLEGGNTEAFF
TRBV12-3/TRBV12-4	TRBJ1-5	few	15	NA	TGTGCCAGCAGTCCCGCAGCGCAGGCTAACCAGCCCCAGCATTTT	CASSPAAQANQPQHF
TRBV6-2/TRBV6-3	TRBJ1-2	once	18	NA	TGTGCCAACAGAGAACATTTTCTCGGGGAAGGGGACCCGTTTGGCTACACGTTC	CANREHFLGEGDPFGYTF
TRBV12-3/TRBV12-4	TRBJ2-6	NA	13	NA	TGTGGCAGCAGCCCCTCCGGGGCCAACGTCCTGACTTTC	CGSSPSGANVLTF
TRBV6-2/TRBV6-3	TRBJ2-7	NA	14	NA	TGTGCCTGCGGGGCCAGCGGTCGGCGGGATGAGCAGTACTTC	CACGASGRRDEQYF
TRBV24-1	TRBJ2-1	many	16	TRBD2	TGTGCCACCAGTGAAAGGGTAGCGGGAGTACGGAATGAGCAGTTCTTC	CATSERVAGVRNEQFF
TRBV28	TRBJ1-2	NA	17	NA	TGTGCCAGCAGTTTATCGGCGGGGGGCAGCACTAACTATGGCCACACCTTC	CASSLSAGGSTNYGHTF
TRBV11-2	TRBJ2-3	NA	14	NA	TGTGCCAGCAGCTTATCCAGGGGATCAGATACGCAGTATTTT	CASSLSRGSDTQYF
TRBV6-5	TRBJ2-7	NA	15	TRBD2	TGTGCCAGCAGTCCCCGGACTAGCGCCGCCTACGAGCAGTATTTC	CASSPRTSAAYEQYF
TRBV28	TRBJ2-7	NA	18	TRBD2	TGTGCTAGCTGTTTACTCTTGGGACTAGCGGGAGAAACCTACGAGCAGTACTTT	CASCLLLGLAGETYEQYF
TRBV4-1	TRBJ2-1	NA	17	NA	TGCGCCAGCAGCCATGAGCGGACAGTGATCTCCTACAATGAGCAGTTCTTC	CASSHERTVISYNEQFF
TRBV2	TRBJ2-7	few	14	TRBD1	TGTGCCAGCAGAGCCGGACAGGGGGCCTACGAGCAGTACTTC	CASRAGQGAYEQYF
TRBV11-1	TRBJ1-1	NA	16	TRBD1	TGTGCCAGCAGCTTCGACCTGGGACAGGTGTACACTGAAGCTTTCTTT	CASSFDLGQVYTEAFF
TRBV11-2	TRBJ2-2	NA	17	TRBD2	TGTGTCAGCAGCCCGTTAGCGGGAGGGCCGAGGGCCGGGGAGCTGTTTTTT	CVSSPLAGGPRAGELFF
TRBV24-1	TRBJ2-3	NA	14	TRBD1	TGTGTCACCAGTGAGGGACAGAGGCGTTTTACGCAGTATTTT	CVTSEGQRRFTQYF
TRBV6-5	TRBJ2-1	NA	15	TRBD1	TGTGCCAGTAGTATCCTGACAGGGTCATACAATGAGCAGTTCTTC	CASSILTGSYNEQFF
TRBV11-2	TRBJ2-7	NA	15	NA	TGTGTCAGCAGCTTGTCCTCGGGGATTGCCTACGAGCAGTACTTC	CVSSLSSGIAYEQYF
TRBV11-2	TRBJ2-5	NA	18	TRBD2	TGTACCAGCAGCTTAGATCCGTGGTCTAGCGGGGGAGGAGAGACGCAGTACTTC	CTSSLDPWSSGGGETQYF
TRBV29-1	TRBJ1-1	many	15	TRBD1	TGCAACGTTGCAGGGGGCTGGGGGATGAACACTGAAGCTTTCTTT	CNVAGGWGMNTEAFF
TRBV29-1	TRBJ1-2	NA	14	NA	TGCAACGTGTGGGACCCGGGCCAGGACTATGGCTACACTTTC	CNVWDPGQDYGYTF